These 16 T cell receptor beta chains were sequenced from one sample in a study of T cell responses to AZD1222 COVID-19 vaccine. Only in-frame clones appear in the TCRdb table, and some are missing; sequencing was by immunoSEQ multiplex PCR. The sample holds about 170,000 clones, 80% to 90% seen once. Sequencing used peripheral blood, obtained on day 0 of AZD1222 vaccination. Receptors originate from an adult in good health.

This clone came up once. This rearrangement joins TRBV4-1 to TRBJ1-5; 7 bases map to TRBD1. Trimming removed 4 bases from V and 1 base from J; junction bases left unmatched: 4. Germline lookup yields CDR1 MGHRA and CDR2 YSYEKL. This CDR3 has 15 amino acids. The CDR3 region is CASSLQTGSNQPQHF. DNA for the CDR3: TGCGCCAGCAGCCTTCAGACAGGGAGCAATCAGCCCCAGCATTTT.

The chain links TRBV10-3 to TRBJ1-1; D ambiguous. Per germline, CDR1 ENHRY and CDR2 SYGVKD. This CDR3 contains 13 residues. Between the trimmed V and J ends, which lost 3 bases and 1 base, there was a span of 6 bases. For the CDR3, the DNA is TGTGCCATCAGTGAATGGGGGAACACTGAAGCTTTCTTT. It translates to CAISEWGNTEAFF.

The V call is TRBV7-2, the J call TRBJ2-3, with TRBD2 as a possible D gene (6 bases). The length of the CDR3 is 14 residues. Trimming left V 5 bases short and J 6 bases short, with 15 bases between. CDR1 SGHTA and CDR2 FQGNSA come from the germline V gene. CDR3 region: CASSPNLGGDTQYF. The CDR3 coding sequence is TGTGCCAGCAGCCCAAACCTCGGAGGGGATACGCAGTATTTT.

Here the CDR3 DNA reads TGCGCCAGCAGCGCGCGATTACAGGGCAGGGGTGAGCAGTTCTTC. It yields the protein CASSARLQGRGEQFF. The chain recombines TRBV4-3 with TRBJ2-1; D is perhaps TRBD1 (6 bases). CDR3 size: 15 residues. Germline V CDR1 and CDR2: LGHNA, YSLEER. Between the trimmed V and J ends, which lost 5 bases and 9 bases, there was a span of 20 bases.

The chain carries TRBV3-1 (or the pseudogene TRBV3-2) and TRBJ2-1, with D uncertain. The CDR3 totals 11 residues. Germline assignment: CDR1 LGHDT and CDR2 YNNKEL (reference sequence). V dropped 3 bases and J dropped 10 bases, with 7 bases sitting between them. DNA for the CDR3: TGTGCCAGCAGCCACGGAGTAGAGCAGTTCTTC. Its translation is CASSHGVEQFF.

The chain has TRBV19 and TRBJ1-2; D gene ambiguous. The CDR3 totals 11 residues. CDR1 LNHDA and CDR2 SQIVND come from the germline V gene (reference sequence). Trimming took off 11 bases at V and 4 bases at J, with 11 bases between the two ends. The CDR3 coding sequence is TGTGCCCTCGCCGATTTCTATGGCTACACCTTC. This codes for CALADFYGYTF. The full variable domain, in which reference TRBV19 and TRBJ1-2 provide the parts outside the CDR3, is DGGITQSPKYLFRKEGQNVTLSCEQNLNHDAMYWYRQDPGQGLRLIYYSQIVNDFQKGDIAEGYSVSREKKESFPLTVTSAQKNPTAFYLCALADFYGYTFGSGTRLTVV.

J is TRBJ2-1 and V is TRBV24-1; D may correspond to TRBD1 or TRBD2 (7 bases each). Germline V gene data show CDR1 as KGHDR and CDR2 as SFDVKD. V lost 0 bases, J lost 7 bases, and 15 bases lay in between. There are 16 residues in the CDR3. The CDR3 sequence is CATSDLAGGVHNEQFF. CDR3 DNA: TGTGCCACCAGTGATTTGGCAGGGGGGGTTCATAATGAGCAGTTCTTC.

The rearrangement uses TRBV27 and TRBJ1-4, with D perhaps TRBD1 (6 bases). Trimming pared 6 bases from V and 0 bases from J, leaving 11 bases between. Germline CDR1 MNHEY, CDR2 SMNVEV (reference sequence). The CDR3 length is 15 residues. The CDR3 reads CASRSAGATNEKLFF. DNA of the CDR3: TGTGCCAGCAGGTCAGCAGGGGCAACTAATGAAAAACTGTTTTTT.

This chain links TRBV5-1 with TRBJ2-1; the D is unclear. CDR1 SGHRS and CDR2 YFSETQ come from the germline V gene. Trimming took off 1 base at V and 8 bases at J, with 10 bases between the two ends. The CDR3 sequence is 13 residues long. CDR3 DNA sequence: TGCGCCAGCAGCTTGAGAGGTACCGATGAGCAGTTCTTC. It codes for CASSLRGTDEQFF.

The CDR3 DNA follows: TGTGCCAGCAGCTTTATTAGGGCTAGCGGGGACGATGAGCAGTTCTTC. Its translation: CASSFIRASGDDEQFF. The J gene is TRBJ2-1, the V gene TRBV7-9; 9 bases map to TRBD2. The trim removed 3 bases at V and 8 bases at J, leaving 11 bases unmatched. Germline V gene sequence: CDR1 SEHNR, CDR2 FQNEAQ (reference sequence). This CDR3 region has 16 residues.

The chain couples TRBV4-2 to TRBJ2-1, with 10 positions matching TRBD2. The length of the CDR3 is 15 residues. Trimming cost V 4 bases and J 4 bases; bases outside gene matches: 4. CDR1 and CDR2 (germline): LGHNA, YNFKEQ. The CDR3, as DNA: TGTGCCAGCAGCCGATTTAGCGGGGGGTACAATGAGCAGTTCTTC. Its translation is CASSRFSGGYNEQFF.

This chain connects TRBV21-1 to TRBJ1-1. TRBV21-1 corresponds to a pseudogene. The CDR3 length is 15 residues. As DNA, the CDR3 is TGTGCCAGCATCCCCAGGGGGGGCCTGTACACTGAAGCTTTCTTT. The encoded protein is CASIPRGGLYTEAFF.

The J gene is TRBJ1-5, the V gene TRBV19; 9 bases map to TRBD1. V lost 1 base to trimming and J lost 4 bases; unmatched junction nucleotides: 11. The CDR3 is 18 amino acids. Germline V gene lookup returns CDR1 LNHDA and CDR2 SQIVND (reference sequence). The CDR3 DNA follows: TGTGCCAGTAGTATAGGAGACAGGGGGTCGGTAGGGAATCAGCCCCAGCATTTT. Protein sequence: CASSIGDRGSVGNQPQHF.

The rearrangement links TRBV7-2 to TRBJ1-6; D is unclear. The CDR3 is made up of 14 amino acids. Trimming took off 5 bases at V and 10 bases at J, with 15 bases between the two ends. Germline V gene data show CDR1 as SGHTA and CDR2 as FQGNSA. CDR3 loop: CASSLYKANSPLHF. The CDR3 DNA sequence: TGTGCCAGCAGCCTCTACAAAGCAAACTCACCCCTCCACTTT.

The rearrangement uses TRBV5-1 and TRBJ1-3, with D unresolved. The V end lost 4 bases, the J end lost 8 bases, and 19 bases lay between the germline ends. The CDR3 contains 15 residues. CDR1 SGHRS and CDR2 YFSETQ come from the germline V gene. Written as DNA, the CDR3 is TGCGCCAGCAGCCCCTCTCCCTCTTCTGGGCACACCATATATTTT. This gives the protein CASSPSPSSGHTIYF.

This chain connects TRBV7-9 to TRBJ2-3, with no clear D. This CDR3 spans 12 amino acids. V was cut by 5 bases and J by 4 bases, with 7 bases left in between. The germline V gene encodes CDR1 SEHNR and CDR2 FQNEAQ (reference sequence). CDR3: CASSPGADTQYF. The CDR3 DNA reads as TGTGCCAGCAGCCCTGGTGCAGATACGCAGTATTTT.